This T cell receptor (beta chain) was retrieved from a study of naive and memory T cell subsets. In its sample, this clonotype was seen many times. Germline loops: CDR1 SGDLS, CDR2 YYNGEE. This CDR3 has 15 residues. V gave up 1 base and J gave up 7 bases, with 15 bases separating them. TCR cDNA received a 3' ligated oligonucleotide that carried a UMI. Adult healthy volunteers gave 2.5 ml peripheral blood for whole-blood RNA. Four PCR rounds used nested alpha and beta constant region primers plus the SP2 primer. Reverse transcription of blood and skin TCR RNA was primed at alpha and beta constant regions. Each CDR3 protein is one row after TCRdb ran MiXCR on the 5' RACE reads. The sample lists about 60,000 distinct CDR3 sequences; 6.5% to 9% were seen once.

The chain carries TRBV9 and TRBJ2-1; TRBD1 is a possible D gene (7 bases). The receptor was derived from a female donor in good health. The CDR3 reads CASSVQGGPRNEQFF. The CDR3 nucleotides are TGTGCCAGCAGCGTACAGGGGGGACCTCGGAATGAGCAGTTCTTC.